This TCR beta chain came from a study of blood T cell repertoires in COVID-19. The wider study: Collection of acute and convalescent COVID-19 samples took place in the United States, Italy and Spain.

In the study's own analysis: By means of reference gene primer amplification, nucleated cell counts were estimated. The method was immunoSEQ multiplex PCR; TCRdb's version includes in-frame clones alone and lacks a portion of them. That table supplies the V and J calls and clone size; D and trimming were determined from the DNA. The sample carries approximately 120,000 clones, about 76% recorded once. This sequence was found in a man at least 80 years old with acute or convalescent COVID-19. Specimen: peripheral blood.

The CDR3 spells CASSSDGGNTEAFF. The CDR3 DNA is TGCGCCAGCAGCTCCGACGGGGGAAACACTGAAGCTTTCTTT. The chain has TRBV5-1 and TRBJ1-1, with D perhaps matching TRBD1 (5 bases). CDR3 size: 14 residues. Germline CDR1 and CDR2: SGHRS and YFSETQ. Deletions cut 3 bases from V and 2 bases from J, with 11 bases between.